This T cell receptor beta chain was captured by sequencing in a study of T cell responses to AZD1222 COVID-19 vaccine. Assay: immunoSEQ multiplex PCR; the TCRdb copy retains only in-frame clones and omits some. The data contain some 97,000 clones, about 87% of them seen just once; the ten biggest clones take up 1.8%. The CDR3 has 15 amino acids. Between the trimmed V and J ends, which lost 3 bases and 0 bases, there was a span of 10 bases. In germline, CDR1 is SGDLS, CDR2 YYNGEE. Sequencing was performed on peripheral blood, taken on day 0 of AZD1222 vaccination. This TCR came from an adult in good health. The chain combines TRBV9 with TRBJ1-3; no definite D call. The CDR3 DNA is TGTGCCAGCAGCGCTGGACGGATCTCTGGAAACACCATATATTTT. It is translated as CASSAGRISGNTIYF.